These 9 T cell receptor beta chains were all obtained from the same sample, sequenced in a study of cytomegalovirus exposure and HLA in healthy donors. PCR was performed using 60 Vbeta and 13 Jbeta primers. Libraries were prepared by immunoSEQ multiplex PCR; TCRdb keeps only in-frame clonotypes and omits some of them. The table has roughly 190,000 clones, 74% seen once. The sample was PBMCs. The source is a woman under 40 in good health and CMV-seropositive.

This clone has a handful of counts. The chain carries TRBV21-1 and TRBJ1-2. TRBV21-1 is classified as a pseudogene. The CDR3 has 13 residues. Here the CDR3 reads CASRIGTRYGYTF. In DNA form, the CDR3 reads TGTGCCTCTCGGATAGGGACTCGCTATGGCTACACCTTC.

This clone was found a few times. The CDR3: CASSQTSGPNTGELFF. The CDR3 nucleotides are TGCGCCAGCAGCCAAACTAGCGGGCCGAACACCGGGGAGCTGTTTTTT. The chain couples TRBV4-1 to TRBJ2-2; 9 bases are shared with TRBD2. V was pared by 2 bases and J by 0 bases, with 1 base of the junction left unmatched. Germline V gene lookup returns CDR1 MGHRA and CDR2 YSYEKL. CDR3 size: 16 residues.

This chain uses TRBV20-1 with TRBJ1-1; D gene unclear. Germline values: CDR1 DFQATT, CDR2 SNEGSKA (reference sequence). This CDR3 contains 11 residues. Trimming took 3 bases from V and 6 from J, leaving 8 bases between them. The DNA for the CDR3 is TGCAGTGCTAGTCTGAGGCCTGAAGCTTTCTTT. Translating it yields CSASLRPEAFF.

The count of this clone is one. This chain links TRBV19 with TRBJ2-7; a possible D gene is TRBD1 (5 bases). V lost 5 bases to trimming and J lost 1 base, with 12 bases between them. The CDR3 has 14 amino acids. Per germline, CDR1 LNHDA and CDR2 SQIVND (reference sequence). CDR3: CASSPQGYSYEQYF. The CDR3 DNA reads TGTGCCAGTAGTCCGCAGGGATATTCCTACGAGCAGTACTTC.

The rearrangement uses TRBV20-1 and TRBJ2-7, with D perhaps matching TRBD2 (5 bases). The CDR3 sequence is 11 residues long. V was cut by 6 bases and J by 2 bases, with 8 bases left in between. Germline V lookup: CDR1 DFQATT, CDR2 SNEGSKA (reference sequence). The CDR3 loop reads CSAPGTYEQYF. The DNA for the CDR3 is TGCAGTGCGCCGGGAACCTACGAGCAGTACTTC.

The chain has TRBV11-2 and TRBJ2-7, with D hard to call. Trimming stripped 0 bases from V and 5 bases from J, with 8 bases between. Germline CDR1 SGHAT, CDR2 FQNNGV. The CDR3 has 13 residues. The DNA of the CDR3 is TGTGCCAGCAGCTTAGATGGCACGCACGAGCAGTACTTC. Translated: CASSLDGTHEQYF.

The gene calls are TRBV10-2 and TRBJ2-7, with D perhaps TRBD1 (6 bases). Deletions cut 11 bases from V and 1 base from J, with 15 bases between. This CDR3 is 13 amino acids long. Germline CDR1 is WSHSY and CDR2 is SAAADI. This CDR3 is CAAGAGASYEQYF. The CDR3 nucleotides are TGCGCCGCAGGGGCAGGAGCTTCCTACGAGCAGTACTTC.

This rearrangement joins TRBV28 to TRBJ1-1, with TRBD1 matching over 7 bases. Germline V CDR1 and CDR2: MDHEN, SYDVKM. Unmatched junction bases numbered 12, after V lost 6 bases and J lost 5 bases. This CDR3 region has 15 residues. The CDR3 coding sequence is TGTGCCAGCAGACCTACCTCGGGCAGGGGGACTGAAGCTTTCTTT. Protein sequence: CASRPTSGRGTEAFF.

A word on this clone: The sample contains more than one DNA sequence encoding this CDR3. The chain joins TRBV6-5 to TRBJ2-1; possible D gene TRBD1, 5 bases. The CDR3 spans 15 residues. The V and J ends lost 6 bases and 6 bases respectively, with 18 bases between them. Looked up from germline, CDR1 is MNHEY and CDR2 is SVGAGI. CDR3 sequence (DNA): TGTGCCAGCAGACGTCAGGGAATATCACCCAATGAGCAGTTCTTC. This encodes CASRRQGISPNEQFF.